This T cell receptor beta chain was observed in a study of CD8 T cells in cerebrospinal fluid in Alzheimer's disease. Profiling of CSF cells used 10X single-cell V(D)J plus 5' expression. TCRdb reprocessed the 10x single-cell sequencing reads and reports one entry per CDR3 protein, with no DNA. The table gives 1,300 to 1,500 distinct CDR3 sequences; the top ten clones make up approximately 10% of it. CDR1 is DFQATT and CDR2 is SNEGSKA in the germline V gene (reference sequence). The CDR3 sequence is 15 residues long. Judged by frequency, this clonotype is medium-sized (0.01 to 0.1%). Sequencing used cerebrospinal fluid. The chain is built from TRBV20-1 and TRBJ2-5; TCRdb outputs TRBD2, but without DNA this stays unchecked. This receptor was identified in a human donor with mild cognitive impairment. The CDR3 sequence: CSALTERGKGETQYF.